The clone carrying this T cell receptor (beta chain) occurred once. This sample stems from a study of blood T cell repertoires in COVID-19. On the study more broadly: The analysed material was cDNA or gDNA that came from T cells, B-cell-depleted T cells, or PBMCs.

TCRdb's copy holds only in-frame clones and misses some; the assay was immunoSEQ multiplex PCR. The sample lists some 430,000 clones, 90% seen once, with under 0.7% in the top ten. Trimming cost V 6 bases and J 6 bases, with 8 bases left between them. Per germline, CDR1 ENHRY and CDR2 SYGVKD. The CDR3 is 12 residues long. The sample was PBMCs or T cells enriched from blood (not recorded which). The genes are TRBV10-3 and TRBJ2-2; maybe TRBD1 (5 bases). The receptor was derived from a man between 18 and 29 years old who had recovered from COVID-19. CDR3 region: CAISAGPGELFF. The CDR3, as DNA: TGTGCCATCAGCGCAGGGCCCGGGGAGCTGTTTTTT.